A single sample is the source of the 2 T cell receptor beta chains below, sequenced in a study of blood T cell repertoires in COVID-19. Assay: immunoSEQ multiplex PCR; the TCRdb copy retains only in-frame clones and omits some. The sample shows roughly 41,000 clones, 85% of them seen only once. The sequencing sample was made of peripheral blood. The receptors were sampled from a man aged 45-60 years with active COVID-19.

J is TRBJ2-7 and V is TRBV5-1; 9 nucleotides line up with TRBD1. The length of the CDR3 is 15 residues. In germline, CDR1 is SGHRS, CDR2 YFSETQ. The J segment lost 6 bases and the V segment lost 0 bases, leaving 7 bases of the junction unmatched. The CDR3 reads CASSLGDRAGGEQYF. CDR3 DNA: TGCGCCAGCAGCTTGGGGGACAGGGCGGGCGGCGAGCAGTACTTC.

The J gene is TRBJ2-7, the V gene TRBV5-6, with 7 bases that match TRBD1. Unmatched junction bases numbered 10, after V lost 7 bases and J lost 3 bases. From germline, CDR1 is SGHDT and CDR2 YYEEEE. The CDR3 is made up of 14 amino acids. In DNA form, the CDR3 reads TGTGCCAGCTGTTGGGGGACAGAATACTACGAGCAGTACTTC. This codes for CASCWGTEYYEQYF. Together with reference TRBV5-6 and TRBJ2-7, the CDR3 gives the full variable domain: DAGVTQSPTHLIKTRGQQVTLRCSPKSGHDTVSWYQQALGQGPQFIFQYYEEEERQRGNFPDRFSGHQFPNYSSELNVNALLLGDSALYLCASCWGTEYYEQYFGPGTRLTVT.